This TCR beta chain emerged from a study of T cell responses to AZD1222 COVID-19 vaccine. Whole-study findings and limits: The study identified only a handful of AZD1222 recipients as seropositive at baseline. Donors were largely white British and mainly female; clonal diversity was possibly underestimated.

Data came from immunoSEQ multiplex PCR; TCRdb stores just in-frame clones and leaves some out. The table shows some 150,000 clones, with approximately 91% occurring only once. The V gene end was trimmed by 0 bases and the J gene end by 6 bases; junction bases not matched to a gene: 1. Germline CDR1 MNHEY, CDR2 SVGAGI. The CDR3 covers 13 residues. Details on this clone: Its antigen remains unidentified.

The specimen was peripheral blood, collected 28 days after the second AZD1222 dose. This receptor was identified in an adult who received the AZD1222 COVID-19 vaccine. V usage is TRBV6-5 and J usage is TRBJ1-2, with TRBD1 matching over 7 bases. The CDR3 protein is CASSYSGTDGYTF. The CDR3 nucleotides read TGTGCCAGCAGTTACTCGGGGACAGATGGCTACACCTTC.